This entry lists 24 T cell receptor beta chains sequenced from one sample in a study of lymphopenia after photon versus proton radiotherapy. Data came from immunoSEQ multiplex PCR; TCRdb stores just in-frame clones and leaves some out. The top ten hold about a tenth of the sample, which has fewer than 20,000 clones, 70% to 90% seen once. The starting material was peripheral blood, obtained from a patient treated with proton-based radiotherapy. The source is a man in his sixties or seventies with pancreatic cancer.

This sequence joins TRBV30 and TRBJ1-2, with a tentative D call TRBD1 (6 bases). Trimming cost V 5 bases and J 6 bases, with 19 bases left between them. This CDR3 is built from 14 residues. Germline V gene sequence: CDR1 GTSNPN, CDR2 SVGIG (reference sequence). The CDR3 loop is CAWFSHGQPNGYTF. CDR3 sequence (DNA): TGTGCCTGGTTTAGCCATGGACAGCCTAATGGCTACACCTTC.

The chain couples TRBV7-3 to TRBJ2-2, with D perhaps matching TRBD2 (6 bases). Germline CDR1 SGHTA, CDR2 FQGTGA. The V end lost 5 bases, the J end lost 2 bases, and 12 bases lay between the germline ends. The CDR3 totals 15 residues. In DNA, the CDR3 is TGTGCCAGCAGCCGTAGCGGATCCAACACCGGGGAGCTGTTTTTT. This encodes CASSRSGSNTGELFF.

CDR3 protein: CASSIRTGASTDTQYF. CDR3 nucleotides: TGTGCCAGTAGTATAAGGACAGGGGCCTCCACAGATACGCAGTATTTT. V and J are TRBV19 and TRBJ2-3; 9 bases agree with TRBD1. CDR3 length: 16 amino acids. Trimming at V came to 2 bases and at J to 2 bases, leaving 5 bases not matched to a gene. Germline assignment: CDR1 LNHDA and CDR2 SQIVND (reference sequence). Full variable domain (outside the CDR3, taken from reference TRBV19 and TRBJ2-3): DGGITQSPKYLFRKEGQNVTLSCEQNLNHDAMYWYRQDPGQGLRLIYYSQIVNDFQKGDIAEGYSVSREKKESFPLTVTSAQKNPTAFYLCASSIRTGASTDTQYFGPGTRLTVL.

Note on this clone: The final CDR3 position lacks the conserved phenylalanine or tryptophan, pointing to a likely read error. It is unclear where the CDR3 begins or ends on the DNA, so no DNA is shown, and the CDR3 is as TCRdb lists it. V and J are TRBV2 and TRBJ2-7; TRBD1 is the table's D call, not checked against the DNA. Germline CDR1 is SNHLY and CDR2 is FYNNEI. Counting both end residues, the CDR3 totals 11 amino acids. The CDR3 loop reads CASSAGQQEVI.

The rearrangement joins TRBV5-4 to TRBJ2-5, with TRBD1 matching 9 bases. The germline V gene encodes CDR1 SGHNT and CDR2 YYREEE (reference sequence). The CDR3 contains 15 residues. V lost 4 bases, J lost 1 base, and 5 bases stayed unmatched. The CDR3 coding sequence is TGTGCCAGCAGCCCAGACAGGGGGGCCCAAGAGACCCAGTACTTC. Encoded protein: CASSPDRGAQETQYF.

The table lists this clone with a few counts. The rearrangement links TRBV9 to TRBJ1-1; no clear D gene. The germline V gene has CDR1 SGDLS and CDR2 YYNGEE. Trimming took 0 bases from V and 7 from J, leaving 10 bases between them. The CDR3 is made up of 13 amino acids. CDR3 DNA sequence: TGTGCCAGCAGCGTAGCGGGAGAGGGTGAAGCTTTCTTT. This gives the protein CASSVAGEGEAFF.

This chain links TRBV30 with TRBJ1-3; D is unresolved. The germline V gene encodes CDR1 GTSNPN and CDR2 SVGIG (reference sequence). The CDR3 is 13 residues long. The V end was cut by 2 bases, the J end by 4 bases, with 9 bases between. The CDR3 loop reads CAWSLTAGNTIYF. CDR3 coding DNA: TGTGCCTGGAGTCTTACAGCCGGAAACACCATATATTTT.

The chain employs TRBV4-1 and TRBJ1-1; TRBD1 aligns across 7 bases. The length of the CDR3 is 15 residues. Germline trimming cut 2 bases from V and 10 bases from J; bases unmatched to any gene: 13. Germline CDR1 is MGHRA and CDR2 is YSYEKL. The DNA for the CDR3 is TGCGCCAGCAGCCAACTCTCGGGACAGCGACCGGGAGCTTTCTTT. Protein sequence: CASSQLSGQRPGAFF.

The rearrangement joins TRBV30 to TRBJ1-1; D gene unclear. The V and J ends lost 2 bases and 4 bases respectively, with 11 bases between them. The CDR3 runs 13 residues. CDR1 GTSNPN and CDR2 SVGIG come from the germline V gene (reference sequence). The CDR3 DNA sequence: TGTGCCTGGAGTCGGGGAAACCCCACTGAAGCTTTCTTT. This gives the protein CAWSRGNPTEAFF.

This chain links TRBV30 with TRBJ2-7; 8 bases map to TRBD1. J was trimmed by 3 bases and V by 3 bases; bases with no gene match: 13. This CDR3 spans 16 amino acids. The germline V gene has CDR1 GTSNPN and CDR2 SVGIG (reference sequence). Written as DNA, the CDR3 is TGTGCCTGGAGAGCGCCCCCCGGGACAGGCAACTACGAGCAGTACTTC. Its translation: CAWRAPPGTGNYEQYF. The full variable domain, in which reference TRBV30 and TRBJ2-7 provide the parts outside the CDR3, is SQTIHQWPATLVQPVGSPLSLECTVEGTSNPNLYWYRQAAGRGLQLLFYSVGIGQISSEVPQNLSASRPQDRQFILSSKKLLLSDSGFYLCAWRAPPGTGNYEQYFGPGTRLTVT.

This clone was seen more than once but under ten times. V usage is TRBV7-3 and J usage is TRBJ1-6, with D possibly matching TRBD1 (5 bases). This CDR3 is 13 amino acids long. Germline V lookup: CDR1 SGHTA, CDR2 FQGTGA. The germline V and J ends were trimmed by 0 bases and 10 bases, with 7 bases remaining between them. CDR3 loop: CASSLTGESPLHF. For the CDR3, the DNA is TGTGCCAGCAGCTTAACAGGGGAGTCACCCCTCCACTTT.

This rearrangement joins TRBV5-6 to TRBJ2-7, with D perhaps given as TRBD1 or TRBD2 (6 bases each). The germline V gene encodes CDR1 SGHDT and CDR2 YYEEEE. The CDR3 is 14 amino acids. V was trimmed by 1 base and J by 6 bases, leaving 14 bases between them. CDR3 region: CASSLRGLPSEQYF. The CDR3 DNA is TGTGCCAGCAGCTTGCGGGGGCTCCCTTCCGAGCAGTACTTC. Full variable domain (rest looked up from reference TRBV5-6 and TRBJ2-7): DAGVTQSPTHLIKTRGQQVTLRCSPKSGHDTVSWYQQALGQGPQFIFQYYEEEERQRGNFPDRFSGHQFPNYSSELNVNALLLGDSALYLCASSLRGLPSEQYFGPGTRLTVT.

The gene calls are TRBV19 and TRBJ1-4; 10 nucleotides agree with TRBD1. The CDR3 covers 15 residues. Germline CDR1 is LNHDA and CDR2 is SQIVND (reference sequence). Losses at the gene ends were 4 bases for V and 6 bases for J; bases not matched to a gene: 5. CDR3 sequence reads: CASSTEGQGYEKLFF. In nucleotides, the CDR3 is TGTGCCAGTAGTACCGAGGGACAGGGGTATGAAAAACTGTTTTTT.

This clone was seen just once. V is TRBV6-1 and J is TRBJ2-3; D is undetermined. Trimming pared 4 bases from V and 4 bases from J, leaving 9 bases between. This CDR3 is 13 amino acids long. Germline values: CDR1 MNHNS, CDR2 SASEGT. The CDR3 DNA reads as TGTGCCAGCAGTGCCCGCATGGCAGATACGCAGTATTTT. Amino acids: CASSARMADTQYF.

This clone occurred once. The rearrangement links TRBV5-1 to TRBJ1-1; 7 bases are shared with TRBD1. Germline V lookup: CDR1 SGHRS, CDR2 YFSETQ. With V trimmed by 7 bases and J by 0 bases, 3 bases remained unmatched. CDR3 length: 13 residues. The CDR3 region is CASAGQMNTEAFF. The CDR3 region has the DNA TGCGCCAGCGCGGGACAGATGAACACTGAAGCTTTCTTT.

V is TRBV2 and J is TRBJ2-2, with D tentatively TRBD1 (5 bases). The CDR3 runs to 16 residues. The V and J ends lost 4 bases and 2 bases respectively, with 14 bases between them. Germline CDR1 reads SNHLY; CDR2 reads FYNNEI. The CDR3: CASSVRAVYNTGELFF. CDR3 DNA sequence: TGTGCCAGCAGTGTCAGGGCAGTTTATAACACCGGGGAGCTGTTTTTT. Together with reference TRBV2 and TRBJ2-2, the CDR3 gives the full variable domain: EPEVTQTPSHQVTQMGQEVILRCVPISNHLYFYWYRQILGQKVEFLVSFYNNEISEKSEIFDDQFSVERPDGSNFTLKIRSTKLEDSAMYFCASSVRAVYNTGELFFGEGSRLTVL.

The chain couples TRBV5-6 to TRBJ2-4, with D possibly matching TRBD1 (6 bases). Germline loops: CDR1 SGHDT, CDR2 YYEEEE. CDR3 length equals 16 residues. V was trimmed by 0 bases and J by 1 base, leaving 11 bases between them. CDR3 loop: CASSLEVGAAKNIQYF. The DNA of the CDR3 is TGTGCCAGCAGCTTGGAAGTGGGGGCCGCCAAAAACATTCAGTACTTC.

The V call is TRBV4-1, the J call TRBJ1-5, with a possible D match to TRBD1 (6 bases). The length of the CDR3 is 17 residues. Trimming left V 2 bases short and J 2 bases short, with 16 bases between. Germline V CDR1 and CDR2: MGHRA, YSYEKL. This chain's CDR3 is CASSQNRQGLRNQPQHF. The CDR3 DNA sequence: TGCGCCAGCAGCCAAAACCGCCAGGGGTTGCGCAATCAGCCCCAGCATTTT.

The chain links TRBV15 to TRBJ1-4, with unresolved D. CDR1 is LNHNV and CDR2 is YYDKDF in the germline V gene (reference sequence). Trimming took off 1 base at V and 5 bases at J, with 8 bases between the two ends. The CDR3 sequence is 14 residues long. CDR3 sequence reads: CATSRAGGNEKLFF. The CDR3 DNA follows: TGTGCCACCAGCAGAGCTGGAGGGAATGAAAAACTGTTTTTT.

The chain has TRBV29-1 and TRBJ1-2; D perhaps matches TRBD1 (5 bases). Trimming left V 4 bases short and J 3 bases short, with 15 bases between. CDR3 length equals 14 residues. Germline values: CDR1 SQVTM, CDR2 ANQGSEA. The CDR3 spells CSVVLPGRDYGYTF. Written as DNA, the CDR3 is TGCAGCGTTGTTCTGCCAGGGAGGGACTATGGCTACACCTTC.

The chain couples TRBV29-1 to TRBJ1-6; no clear D. Trimming took 5 bases from V and 7 from J, leaving 18 bases between them. Germline V gene sequence: CDR1 SQVTM, CDR2 ANQGSEA. This CDR3 is built from 15 residues. CDR3 in amino acids: CSVRYGMDVNSPLHF. The CDR3 bases are TGCAGCGTTCGCTATGGTATGGATGTCAATTCACCCCTCCACTTT.

Notes on this clone: The junction differs from germline at one of its ends, possibly a read error. The chain recombines TRBV14 with TRBJ2-7, with 12 positions matching TRBD2. The CDR3 runs 17 residues. CDR1 SGHDN and CDR2 FVKESK come from the germline V gene. As DNA, the CDR3 is TGTGCCAACAGCCCTTACGGACTAGCGGGGTCCTCCTACGAGCAGTACTTC. This translates into CANSPYGLAGSSYEQYF. The full variable domain, its missing parts supplied by reference TRBV14 and TRBJ2-7, is EAGVTQFPSHSVIEKGQTVTLRCDPISGHDNLYWYRRVMGKEIKFLLHFVKESKQDESGMPNNRFLAERTGGTYSTLKVQPAELEDSGVYFCANSPYGLAGSSYEQYFGPGTRLTVT.

V gene TRBV9 combines with J gene TRBJ2-1, with 9 bases that match TRBD2. The germline V gene has CDR1 SGDLS and CDR2 YYNGEE. The CDR3 consists of 17 residues. Trimming cost V 0 bases and J 6 bases; bases outside gene matches: 10. The CDR3 is CASSVGASGMLSNEQFF. CDR3 sequence (DNA): TGTGCCAGCAGCGTAGGAGCTAGCGGGATGTTAAGCAATGAGCAGTTCTTC.

This clone was recorded once. The chain has TRBV20-1 and TRBJ2-1; D may be TRBD1 or TRBD2 (5 bases each). The germline gives CDR1 DFQATT, CDR2 SNEGSKA (reference sequence). V lost 3 bases and J lost 9, with 9 bases in between. This CDR3 contains 11 residues. CDR3 nucleotide sequence: TGCAGTGCTAGTATCGGGACTGAGCAGTTCTTC. This gives the protein CSASIGTEQFF.